These T cell receptor beta chains were read from a single sample in a study of blood T cell repertoires in COVID-19. The method was immunoSEQ multiplex PCR; TCRdb's version includes in-frame clones alone and lacks a portion of them. The table includes tens of thousands of clones, roughly 90% detected once. Source material: peripheral blood. The receptors shown here come from a woman between 45 and 60 years old with acute or convalescent COVID-19. CDR3s include the opening cysteine and the closing phenylalanine or tryptophan. A D gene is named only where the DNA matches it firmly. The size field is filled for only some rows; it gives once, few, many or a size class.

d_call: NA; clone_size: NA; v_call: TRBV7-2; j_call: TRBJ1-4; cdr3_aa: CASSLPGWREKLFF; cdr3_nt: TGTGCCAGCAGCTTGCCAGGGTGGCGTGAAAAACTGTTTTTT
d_call: NA; clone_size: NA; v_call: TRBV4-1; j_call: TRBJ1-5; cdr3_aa: CASSRETGHSNQPQHF; cdr3_nt: TGCGCCAGCAGCCGAGAGACAGGCCATAGCAATCAGCCCCAGCATTTT
d_call: NA; clone_size: NA; v_call: TRBV5-1; j_call: TRBJ1-2; cdr3_aa: CASSLAENYGYTF; cdr3_nt: TGCGCCAGCAGCTTGGCGGAGAACTATGGCTACACCTTC
d_call: TRBD2; clone_size: once; v_call: TRBV3-1/TRBV3-2; j_call: TRBJ2-3; cdr3_aa: CASSPLAGGGDTQYF; cdr3_nt: TGTGCCAGCAGCCCGCTCGCGGGGGGAGGTGATACGCAGTATTTT
d_call: NA; clone_size: NA; v_call: TRBV28; j_call: TRBJ2-2; cdr3_aa: CASSPKNGELFF; cdr3_nt: TGTGCCAGCAGTCCTAAAAACGGGGAGCTGTTTTTT
d_call: NA; clone_size: NA; v_call: TRBV7-9; j_call: TRBJ1-2; cdr3_aa: CASSSLNGGYGYTF; cdr3_nt: TGTGCCAGCAGCTCCCTAAACGGCGGCTATGGCTACACCTTC
d_call: NA; clone_size: NA; v_call: TRBV4-1; j_call: TRBJ1-5; cdr3_aa: CASSTGYGSNQPQHF; cdr3_nt: TGCGCCAGCAGCACAGGGTATGGGAGCAATCAGCCCCAGCATTTT
d_call: TRBD1; clone_size: NA; v_call: TRBV6-5; j_call: TRBJ1-6; cdr3_aa: CASRTGTGHSPLHF; cdr3_nt: TGTGCCAGCAGGACCGGGACAGGACATTCACCCCTCCACTTT
d_call: TRBD2; clone_size: once; v_call: TRBV28; j_call: TRBJ2-2; cdr3_aa: CASSFGSVAGGYTGELFF; cdr3_nt: TGTGCCAGCAGTTTCGGTTCAGTAGCGGGAGGTTACACCGGGGAGCTGTTTTTT
d_call: TRBD2; clone_size: NA; v_call: TRBV7-9; j_call: TRBJ2-5; cdr3_aa: CASSREGSTETQYF; cdr3_nt: TGTGCCAGCAGCCGGGAGGGATCGACGGAGACCCAGTACTTC
d_call: TRBD2; clone_size: once; v_call: TRBV13; j_call: TRBJ2-7; cdr3_aa: CASSPGTSASSYEQYF; cdr3_nt: TGTGCCAGCAGCCCCGGGACTAGCGCGAGCTCCTACGAGCAGTACTTC
d_call: NA; clone_size: NA; v_call: TRBV2; j_call: TRBJ1-2; cdr3_aa: CASRGTYYGYTF; cdr3_nt: TGTGCCAGCCGGGGGACTTACTATGGCTACACCTTC
d_call: TRBD2; clone_size: NA; v_call: TRBV27; j_call: TRBJ2-3; cdr3_aa: CASSLSLSGAIHTQYF; cdr3_nt: TGTGCCAGCAGTTTAAGTCTAAGCGGGGCTATTCATACGCAGTATTTT
d_call: TRBD2; clone_size: NA; v_call: TRBV7-9; j_call: TRBJ2-7; cdr3_aa: CASSSEPGAGSGVF; cdr3_nt: TGTGCCAGCAGCTCGGAACCGGGAGCGGGGAGCGGGGTCTTC
d_call: NA; clone_size: few; v_call: TRBV7-2; j_call: TRBJ2-7; cdr3_aa: CASSSTLGTTIYEQYF; cdr3_nt: TGTGCCAGCAGCTCTACCCTAGGGACAACGATATACGAGCAGTACTTC
d_call: TRBD1; clone_size: once; v_call: TRBV11-3; j_call: TRBJ1-2; cdr3_aa: CASSSQGAPVTF; cdr3_nt: TGTGCCAGCAGCTCGCAGGGGGCTCCGGTTACCTTC
d_call: TRBD1; clone_size: NA; v_call: TRBV7-9; j_call: TRBJ1-4; cdr3_aa: CASSRDRERAKLFF; cdr3_nt: TGTGCCAGCAGCCGGGACAGGGAAAGGGCAAAACTGTTTTTT
d_call: NA; clone_size: NA; v_call: TRBV28; j_call: TRBJ2-1; cdr3_aa: CASSLPKGGDNEQFF; cdr3_nt: TGTGCCAGCAGCTTACCTAAGGGGGGGGATAATGAGCAGTTCTTC
d_call: TRBD1; clone_size: NA; v_call: TRBV3-1/TRBV3-2; j_call: TRBJ1-1; cdr3_aa: CASRQGAGAFF; cdr3_nt: TGTGCCAGCAGACAGGGGGCGGGAGCTTTCTTT
d_call: NA; clone_size: few; v_call: TRBV30; j_call: TRBJ1-2; cdr3_aa: CAWTAGVNYGYTF; cdr3_nt: TGTGCCTGGACTGCGGGGGTTAACTATGGCTACACCTTC
d_call: NA; clone_size: NA; v_call: TRBV2; j_call: TRBJ2-7; cdr3_aa: CASSEGLGEQYF; cdr3_nt: TGTGCCAGCAGTGAAGGACTAGGCGAGCAGTACTTC
d_call: NA; clone_size: NA; v_call: TRBV11-2; j_call: TRBJ1-3; cdr3_aa: CASSLDAGMNTIYF; cdr3_nt: TGTGCCAGCAGCTTAGATGCAGGGATGAACACCATATATTTT
d_call: NA; clone_size: NA; v_call: TRBV16; j_call: TRBJ1-6; cdr3_aa: CASSQARGGSPLHF; cdr3_nt: TGTGCCAGCAGCCAAGCGCGGGGTGGTTCACCCCTCCACTTT
d_call: TRBD1; clone_size: NA; v_call: TRBV3-1/TRBV3-2; j_call: TRBJ1-6; cdr3_aa: CASSRTGTNSPLHF; cdr3_nt: TGTGCCAGCAGCAGGACAGGAACTAATTCACCCCTCCACTTT
d_call: NA; clone_size: few; v_call: TRBV3-1/TRBV3-2; j_call: TRBJ1-3; cdr3_aa: CASSQDVAGSSGNTIYF; cdr3_nt: TGTGCCAGCAGCCAAGACGTTGCCGGGTCCTCTGGAAACACCATATATTTT
d_call: TRBD2; clone_size: NA; v_call: TRBV6-1; j_call: TRBJ2-7; cdr3_aa: CASSEGVAGSYEQYF; cdr3_nt: TGTGCCAGCAGTGAAGGGGTAGCGGGTTCCTACGAGCAGTACTTC
d_call: NA; clone_size: once; v_call: TRBV23-1; j_call: TRBJ2-7; cdr3_aa: CASSLPRDTPRYEQYF; cdr3_nt: TGCGCCAGCAGTCTCCCTCGGGACACTCCAAGATACGAGCAGTACTTC
d_call: NA; clone_size: NA; v_call: TRBV6-1; j_call: TRBJ1-1; cdr3_aa: CASSNNRVRDTEAFF; cdr3_nt: TGTGCCAGCAGTAATAACAGGGTAAGGGACACTGAAGCTTTCTTT
d_call: NA; clone_size: NA; v_call: TRBV5-1; j_call: TRBJ1-4; cdr3_aa: CASSLRRGEKLFF; cdr3_nt: TGCGCCAGCAGCTTACGTCGAGGTGAAAAACTGTTTTTT
d_call: TRBD1; clone_size: NA; v_call: TRBV5-1; j_call: TRBJ1-1; cdr3_aa: CASSPWTGNTEAFF; cdr3_nt: TGCGCCAGCAGCCCTTGGACAGGGAACACTGAAGCTTTCTTT
d_call: NA; clone_size: NA; v_call: TRBV12-5; j_call: TRBJ1-3; cdr3_aa: CASGVTASGNTIYF; cdr3_nt: TGTGCTAGTGGTGTGACAGCCTCTGGAAACACCATATATTTT
d_call: NA; clone_size: NA; v_call: TRBV12-5; j_call: TRBJ1-3; cdr3_aa: CASGQSAAGNTIYF; cdr3_nt: TGTGCTAGTGGTCAATCTGCAGCTGGAAACACCATATATTTT
d_call: TRBD1; clone_size: NA; v_call: TRBV30; j_call: TRBJ1-2; cdr3_aa: CAWSADRGMFGYTF; cdr3_nt: TGTGCCTGGAGTGCCGACAGGGGGATGTTTGGCTACACCTTC
d_call: TRBD1; clone_size: NA; v_call: TRBV30; j_call: TRBJ1-2; cdr3_aa: CAWITTDRAPGGYTF; cdr3_nt: TGTGCCTGGATCACGACGGACAGGGCACCTGGTGGCTACACCTTC
d_call: TRBD1; clone_size: NA; v_call: TRBV4-1; j_call: TRBJ1-1; cdr3_aa: CASSLGQSTEAFF; cdr3_nt: TGCGCCAGCAGCCTGGGACAGTCCACTGAAGCTTTCTTT
d_call: TRBD1; clone_size: NA; v_call: TRBV5-5; j_call: TRBJ1-5; cdr3_aa: CASSLASTGAQPQHF; cdr3_nt: TGTGCCAGCAGCTTGGCGTCGACAGGGGCACAGCCCCAGCATTTT
d_call: TRBD1; clone_size: NA; v_call: TRBV5-8; j_call: TRBJ1-6; cdr3_aa: CASSHGQGNSRSPLHF; cdr3_nt: TGTGCCAGCAGCCACGGACAGGGAAACTCCCGCTCACCCCTCCACTTT